Following are 7 T cell receptor beta chains from one sample sequenced in a study of vaccination effects on CD4 cells after COVID-19. It was after 10 days of culture that CD4+ T cells were isolated. No cognate antigen is known for these TCRs. Data came from immunoSEQ multiplex PCR; TCRdb stores just in-frame clones and leaves some out. Of about 53,000 clones detected, 65% to 80% appear once; the ten largest clones hold 3% to 3.5%. The sample was CD4+ T cells from PBMCs cultured without peptide, taken before COVID-19 vaccination. The receptors were sampled from a human donor who received a COVID-19 vaccine.

The J gene is TRBJ1-2, the V gene TRBV12-5; D is perhaps TRBD1 (5 bases). This CDR3 spans 14 amino acids. Looked up from germline, CDR1 is LGHNT and CDR2 is FRNRAP. V shed 6 bases and J shed 5 bases, with 16 bases lying between them. CDR3 amino acids: CASGPDSLWYGYTF. The CDR3 DNA sequence: TGTGCTAGTGGACCCGACAGCCTGTGGTATGGCTACACCTTC.

The chain employs TRBV12-3 or TRBV12-4 and TRBJ2-2; D is uncertain. The V and J ends lost 6 bases and 8 bases respectively, with 13 bases between them. The CDR3 covers 13 residues. DNA for the CDR3: TGTGCCAGCAGCCGCCACCCAACAGGGGAGCTGTTTTTT. As protein: CASSRHPTGELFF.

V is TRBV5-1 and J is TRBJ2-3; D possibly uses TRBD1 or TRBD2 (5 bases each). The CDR3 length is 14 residues. V gave up 7 bases and J gave up 1 base, with 13 bases separating them. The germline CDR1 and CDR2 sequences are SGHRS and YFSETQ. The CDR3, as DNA: TGCGCCAGCTTACGGGGCTCCGGCACAGATACGCAGTATTTT. Its translation is CASLRGSGTDTQYF.

V and J are TRBV30 and TRBJ1-1; D uncertain. Trimming left V 4 bases short and J 9 bases short, with 15 bases between. The CDR3 is 12 residues long. The V gene's germline CDR1 is GTSNPN and CDR2 SVGIG (reference sequence). The CDR3, as DNA: TGTGCCTGGAAAAGGAGGGAATCAAAAGCTTTCTTT. It is translated as CAWKRRESKAFF.

The chain links TRBV15 to TRBJ1-1; a possible D gene is TRBD1 (6 bases). V was pared by 3 bases and J by 4 bases, with 12 bases between. CDR1 is LNHNV, CDR2 YYDKDF, per germline (reference sequence). CDR3 size: 14 residues. CDR3 in amino acids: CATSRGGGATEAFF. The DNA for the CDR3 is TGTGCCACCAGCAGGGGCGGGGGGGCCACTGAAGCTTTCTTT.

This clone has only a few counts. The chain links TRBV29-1 to TRBJ2-7; weak D call: TRBD2 (5 bases). The germline CDR1 and CDR2 sequences are SQVTM and ANQGSEA. V was shortened by 6 bases and J by 4 bases, with 13 bases between the two germline ends. The CDR3 consists of 12 residues. The CDR3 DNA reads TGCAGCGTGCGAGGTGAGGGATACGAGCAGTACGTC. Translated, it gives CSVRGEGYEQYV.

The V and J genes are TRBV4-1 and TRBJ2-4; a weak D match, TRBD1 (5 bases). Looked up from germline, CDR1 is MGHRA and CDR2 is YSYEKL. The CDR3 is 17 amino acids. Trimming removed 0 bases at V and 0 bases at J, with 12 bases between. CDR3 in amino acids: CASSQDPRERAKNIQYF. The CDR3 DNA is TGCGCCAGCAGCCAAGATCCCAGGGAAAGAGCCAAAAACATTCAGTACTTC.